The 15 T cell receptor beta chains given below trace back to one sample, sequenced in a study of cytomegalovirus exposure and HLA in healthy donors. PCR was performed using 60 Vbeta and 13 Jbeta primers. Data came from immunoSEQ multiplex PCR; TCRdb stores just in-frame clones and leaves some out. There are fewer than 45,000 clones in the sample, with around 1.7% held by the top ten. Input material: PBMCs. Receptors were obtained from a woman aged 25 to 39 in good health and CMV-seronegative.

V usage is TRBV7-3 and J usage is TRBJ1-2; 12 bases match TRBD1. The CDR3 sequence is 15 residues long. Germline V gives CDR1 SGHTA, CDR2 FQGTGA. Germline trimming cut 2 bases from V and 4 bases from J; bases unmatched to any gene: 2. CDR3 region: CASSLGTGGSYGYTF. The CDR3 DNA is TGTGCCAGCAGCTTAGGGACAGGGGGCTCCTATGGCTACACCTTC.

The chain combines TRBV4-1 with TRBJ2-1; 8 bases are shared with TRBD2. CDR1 is MGHRA and CDR2 is YSYEKL in the germline V gene. This CDR3 is 15 amino acids long. DNA for the CDR3: TGCGCTTCGAAGGGAGCGGGAGAGTCCTACAATGAGCAGTTCTTC. Amino acids: CASKGAGESYNEQFF.

The chain couples TRBV18 to TRBJ2-3, with 7 nucleotides matching TRBD1. CDR1 and CDR2 from the germline V gene are KGHSH and LQKENI. CDR3 length: 13 residues. V gave up 4 bases and J gave up 6 bases; unmatched junction bases: 4. The CDR3 sequence is CASSQGTADTQYF. For the CDR3, the DNA is TGTGCCAGCTCACAAGGGACAGCCGATACGCAGTATTTT.

V and J are TRBV6-1 and TRBJ1-4, with D unclear. The germline V gene has CDR1 MNHNS and CDR2 SASEGT. The CDR3 has 11 amino acids. V was cut by 3 bases and J by 8 bases, with 4 bases left in between. DNA for the CDR3: TGTGCCAGCAGTGACCTGGAAAAACTGTTTTTT. It yields the protein CASSDLEKLFF.

CDR3 DNA sequence: TGCGCCAGCAGCCTCAGACTAGCGGCCGGGGAGCTGTTTTTT. Protein sequence: CASSLRLAAGELFF. The V gene is TRBV5-1, the J gene TRBJ2-2, with TRBD2 matching over 9 bases. This CDR3 is built from 14 residues. Unmatched junction bases numbered 4, after V lost 4 bases and J lost 6 bases. CDR1 is SGHRS and CDR2 is YFSETQ in the germline V gene.

The chain carries TRBV19 and TRBJ1-1; 8 positions agree with TRBD1. The CDR3 loop spans 15 amino acids. Germline V gene lookup returns CDR1 LNHDA and CDR2 SQIVND (reference sequence). V lost 4 bases, J lost 1 base, and 5 bases stayed unmatched. CDR3 DNA sequence: TGTGCCAGTAGTAGGGACAGGAGGGAGAACACTGAAGCTTTCTTT. Its translation is CASSRDRRENTEAFF.

Comment on this clone: The conserved final phenylalanine or tryptophan is absent from the CDR3, which likely points to a read error. The DNA is omitted, as the CDR3 cannot be located on it reliably, and the CDR3 follows TCRdb's listing. This sequence joins TRBV28 and TRBJ1-1. Germline V gene sequence: CDR1 MDHEN, CDR2 SYDVKM. A total of 14 residues make up the CDR3, ends included. CDR3 sequence reads: CASSRGGQIFGLTV.

The chain uses TRBV28 and TRBJ2-7; D is ambiguous. Germline lookup yields CDR1 MDHEN and CDR2 SYDVKM. V lost 2 bases, J lost 3 bases, and 8 bases lay in between. CDR3 length equals 13 residues. CDR3 nucleotide sequence: TGTGCCAGCAGTTTACAACAGCTCTACGAGCAGTACTTC. Protein: CASSLQQLYEQYF.

The chain recombines TRBV4-1 with TRBJ2-7; 9 bases map to TRBD1. Germline CDR1 is MGHRA and CDR2 is YSYEKL. The ends lost 5 bases at V and 5 bases at J; junction bases unmatched: 10. CDR3 length equals 15 residues. CDR3 region: CASSTRDRAGDEQYF. CDR3 coding DNA: TGCGCCAGCAGCACCCGGGACAGGGCCGGGGACGAGCAGTACTTC.

The CDR3 region has the DNA TGTGCCAGCAGTTCCAGTTCGACAGGGGGCAAAAACATTCAGTACTTC. Translated: CASSSSSTGGKNIQYF. J is TRBJ2-4 and V is TRBV28; 9 bases are a match to TRBD1. Trimming removed 4 bases from V and 3 bases from J; junction bases left unmatched: 7. The CDR3 loop spans 16 amino acids. Germline CDR1 MDHEN, CDR2 SYDVKM.

The CDR3 sequence: CASGAAAQETQYF. CDR3 in DNA: TGTGCCAGCGGGGCGGCAGCTCAAGAGACCCAGTACTTC. This chain joins TRBV9 and TRBJ2-5, with a weak D call TRBD1 (5 bases). CDR1 and CDR2 from the germline V gene are SGDLS and YYNGEE. The V and J ends lost 7 bases and 2 bases respectively, with 12 bases between them. This CDR3 contains 13 residues.

The chain is built from TRBV9 and TRBJ2-1, with D unresolved. Deletions cut 4 bases from V and 3 bases from J, with 8 bases between. This CDR3 is built from 13 residues. Germline V lookup: CDR1 SGDLS, CDR2 YYNGEE. CDR3 DNA sequence: TGTGCCAGCAGCCCCCGTAGCTACAATGAGCAGTTCTTC. Translating it yields CASSPRSYNEQFF.

V and J are TRBV7-3 and TRBJ2-7, with a tentative D call TRBD2 (6 bases). The CDR3 runs to 15 residues. V lost 5 bases and J lost 2, with 16 bases in between. Germline values: CDR1 SGHTA, CDR2 FQGTGA. Written as DNA, the CDR3 is TGTGCCAGCAGCCGCGTGGGGGGACCACCCTACGAGCAGTACTTC. Protein sequence: CASSRVGGPPYEQYF.

The chain recombines TRBV28 with TRBJ2-7; 7 bases are shared with TRBD2. V gave up 2 bases and J gave up 2 bases; unmatched junction bases: 3. This CDR3 region has 14 residues. Looked up from germline, CDR1 is MDHEN and CDR2 is SYDVKM. This CDR3 is CASSLEGGPYEQYF. The CDR3 nucleotides are TGTGCCAGCAGTTTAGAGGGAGGGCCCTACGAGCAGTACTTC.

The chain couples TRBV7-9 to TRBJ1-1; 9 positions match TRBD1. CDR1 is SEHNR and CDR2 is FQNEAQ in the germline V gene (reference sequence). The V segment lost 6 bases and the J segment 4 bases; nucleotides outside the gene matches: 3. The CDR3 is made up of 13 amino acids. CDR3 in amino acids: CASRLDRGTEAFF. CDR3 DNA: TGTGCCAGCAGACTGGACAGGGGCACTGAAGCTTTCTTT. The whole variable domain, filled in from reference TRBV7-9 and TRBJ1-1, reads DTGVSQNPRHKITKRGQNVTFRCDPISEHNRLYWYRQTLGQGPEFLTYFQNEAQLEKSRLLSDRFSAERPKGSFSTLEIQRTEQGDSAMYLCASRLDRGTEAFFGQGTRLTVV.